This T cell receptor (beta chain) is drawn from a study of blood T cells in healthy people across ages. This clonotype has a handful of counts. Primed by a sample-barcoded 5' primer and a J-beta primer mix, a second PCR proceeded for about 7 to 12 cycles. TCRdb re-called the 5' RACE reads with MiXCR, one entry per CDR3 protein. Among more than 900,000 distinct CDR3 sequences listed, about 27% were seen once. The V and J ends lost 6 bases and 0 bases respectively, with 5 bases between them. Germline V CDR1 and CDR2: SQVTM, ANQGSEA. The CDR3 covers 11 residues. These records were also assigned to another study, of T cells of mothers and their children.

The J gene is TRBJ1-1, the V gene TRBV29-1; D gene uncertain. This clonotype was obtained from a woman aged 40 to 50 in good health. The sample consisted of blood. CDR3 coding DNA: TGCAGCGTAGCCGTGAACACTGAAGCTTTCTTT. Translation gives CSVAVNTEAFF.